The 29 T cell receptor beta chains below come from one sample, sequenced in a study of PD-1 blockade in classical Hodgkin lymphoma. No patient escaped relapse after autologous stem cell transplantation, and brentuximab vedotin exposure varied. Clones were read by immunoSEQ multiplex PCR, and TCRdb kept only the in-frame ones, dropping some. The sample includes about 25,000 clones, 85% to 90% of them seen just once. Source: peripheral blood mononuclear cells (PBMCs), taken at baseline. The receptors here all came from a human donor with classical Hodgkin lymphoma.

The gene calls are TRBV28 and TRBJ1-2; 7 bases match TRBD1. Germline lookup yields CDR1 MDHEN and CDR2 SYDVKM. This CDR3 has 16 residues. With 9 bases clipped from V and 2 bases from J, the junction kept 15 bases outside the gene matches. As DNA, the CDR3 is TGTGCCAGTTTGGAGGGGGCGCGGGCCCAAAACTATGGCTACACCTTC. This encodes CASLEGARAQNYGYTF.

The chain has TRBV6-7 and TRBJ1-2, with D tentatively TRBD1 (6 bases). TRBV6-7 is labeled an ORF, and its function is uncertain. Trimming removed 5 bases from V and 6 bases from J, with 16 bases in between. The CDR3 spans 14 residues. CDR3 sequence: CASSQKTGRNGYTF. The CDR3 nucleotides read TGTGCCAGCAGTCAAAAGACAGGTAGGAATGGCTACACCTTC.

The rearrangement joins TRBV7-9 to TRBJ2-5, with D perhaps matching TRBD1 (6 bases). V shed 5 bases and J shed 5 bases, with 18 bases lying between them. The CDR3 spans 15 residues. CDR1 and CDR2 from the germline V gene are SEHNR and FQNEAQ (reference sequence). The CDR3 protein is CASSHPTGLRETQYF. CDR3 coding DNA: TGTGCCAGCAGCCACCCGACAGGACTCCGTGAGACCCAGTACTTC.

The CDR3 loop is CASSSTWGNEQFF. The CDR3 nucleotides read TGTGCCAGCAGCTCGACTTGGGGGAATGAGCAGTTCTTC. The chain recombines TRBV5-4 with TRBJ2-1; perhaps D is TRBD1 or TRBD2 (5 bases each). With 3 bases removed from V and 7 bases from J, the gap between germline ends came to 11 bases. There are 13 residues in the CDR3. The germline CDR1 and CDR2 sequences are SGHNT and YYREEE (reference sequence).

Only one count was recorded for this clone. V and J are TRBV5-1 and TRBJ2-6, with D possibly being TRBD2 (6 bases). CDR1 is SGHRS and CDR2 is YFSETQ in the germline V gene. The CDR3 runs to 17 residues. The V end lost 1 base, the J end lost 1 base, and 12 bases lay between the germline ends. This CDR3 reads CASSLRPGSSGANVLTF. In DNA form, the CDR3 reads TGCGCCAGCAGCTTGAGGCCCGGGAGTTCTGGGGCCAACGTCCTGACTTTC.

The J gene is TRBJ1-4, the V gene TRBV5-1; weak D call: TRBD1 (6 bases). Germline V gives CDR1 SGHRS, CDR2 YFSETQ. This CDR3 comprises 15 residues. V lost 0 bases and J 8 bases, leaving 14 bases between the germline ends. DNA for the CDR3: TGCGCCAGCAGCTTGGGGGACACCGGAGGAGAAAAACTGTTTTTT. This translates into CASSLGDTGGEKLFF.

The chain recombines TRBV11-3 with TRBJ2-5; 9 positions agree with TRBD1. This CDR3 has 15 amino acids. Trimming removed 1 base from V and 4 bases from J; junction bases left unmatched: 4. CDR1 is SGHNT, CDR2 YENEEA, per germline. CDR3 coding DNA: TGTGCCAGCAGCTTAGGACAGGGGGAAATAGAGACCCAGTACTTC. Encoded protein: CASSLGQGEIETQYF.

This clone was detected once. The V gene is TRBV19, the J gene TRBJ1-5; no clear D gene. The CDR3 is made up of 12 amino acids. V shed 9 bases and J shed 7 bases, with 13 bases lying between them. CDR1 LNHDA and CDR2 SQIVND come from the germline V gene (reference sequence). CDR3 nucleotide sequence: TGTGCCAGCGGGTTCCTGGACCAGCCCCAGCATTTT. Protein product: CASGFLDQPQHF.

The V call is TRBV5-1, the J call TRBJ2-3, with a weak D call TRBD2 (5 bases). The CDR3 consists of 13 residues. Trimming pared 0 bases from V and 5 bases from J, leaving 7 bases between. The germline V gene encodes CDR1 SGHRS and CDR2 YFSETQ. CDR3 region: CASSLAGLDTQYF. The CDR3 DNA reads TGCGCCAGCAGCTTGGCCGGACTAGATACGCAGTATTTT.

This clone was counted once. The rearrangement uses TRBV2 and TRBJ2-7; D unclear. CDR3 size: 15 residues. Germline CDR1 SNHLY, CDR2 FYNNEI. Trimming pared 0 bases from V and 2 bases from J, leaving 11 bases between. The CDR3 DNA reads as TGTGCCAGCAGTGAAGCTGGGGTGGGGACCTACGAGCAGTACTTC. It yields the protein CASSEAGVGTYEQYF.

This rearrangement joins TRBV7-9 to TRBJ2-1; D possibly matches TRBD1 or TRBD2 (6 bases each). V was pared by 1 base and J by 9 bases, with 13 bases between. CDR1 and CDR2 (germline): SEHNR, FQNEAQ (reference sequence). This CDR3 is 14 amino acids long. CDR3 region: CASSLGGARSEQFF. The CDR3 DNA sequence: TGTGCCAGCAGCTTAGGGGGGGCGAGGAGTGAGCAGTTCTTC.

The chain couples TRBV7-3 to TRBJ2-6; D might be TRBD1 (6 bases). With 3 bases removed from V and 0 bases from J, the gap between germline ends came to 15 bases. The CDR3 contains 18 residues. The germline gives CDR1 SGHTA, CDR2 FQGTGA. CDR3 bases: TGTGCCAGCAGCTTCAGGGGTGGCACAATCTCTGGGGCCAACGTCCTGACTTTC. As protein: CASSFRGGTISGANVLTF.

The gene calls are TRBV4-2 and TRBJ2-1, with D unclear. The CDR3 sequence is 15 residues long. Germline V gene lookup returns CDR1 LGHNA and CDR2 YNFKEQ. Trimming pared 0 bases from V and 7 bases from J, leaving 13 bases between. The CDR3 coding sequence is TGTGCCAGCAGCCAAGATCACGGCCTAGGGAATGAGCAGTTCTTC. It codes for CASSQDHGLGNEQFF.

The CDR3 region has the DNA TGTGCCAGCAGCTTAGGACAGGGGGGGAATTCACCCCTCCACTTT. Its translation is CASSLGQGGNSPLHF. The chain combines TRBV7-9 with TRBJ1-6; 9 bases match TRBD1. After removal of 1 base from V and 7 bases from J, the junction contained 2 bases not matched to a gene. This CDR3 is 15 amino acids long. The V gene's germline CDR1 is SEHNR and CDR2 FQNEAQ (reference sequence).

The V gene is TRBV28, the J gene TRBJ2-3; the match to TRBD2 covers 11 bases. V lost 6 bases, J lost 5 bases, and 4 bases stayed unmatched. The CDR3 consists of 14 residues. Germline V gene sequence: CDR1 MDHEN, CDR2 SYDVKM. The CDR3 coding sequence is TGTGCCAGCAGAACCGGGACTAGCGGAGATACGCAGTATTTT. Its translation: CASRTGTSGDTQYF. The entire variable domain, with the rest obtained from reference TRBV28 and TRBJ2-3, is as follows: DVKVTQSSRYLVKRTGEKVFLECVQDMDHENMFWYRQDPGLGLRLIYFSYDVKMKEKGDIPEGYSVSREKKERFSLILESASTNQTSMYLCASRTGTSGDTQYFGPGTRLTVL.

This chain links TRBV30 with TRBJ1-3; D is unresolved. Germline V gene sequence: CDR1 GTSNPN, CDR2 SVGIG (reference sequence). The CDR3 has 16 residues. Trimming shortened V by 2 bases and J by 0 bases, and 14 bases separated the two germline ends. The CDR3 protein is CAWSPLWAVSGNTIYF. Written as DNA, the CDR3 is TGTGCCTGGAGTCCCCTCTGGGCGGTCTCTGGAAACACCATATATTTT.

This chain joins TRBV5-1 and TRBJ2-7; D gene uncertain. The CDR3 runs 14 residues. Germline assignment: CDR1 SGHRS and CDR2 YFSETQ. V was clipped by 0 bases and J by 1 base, with 8 bases between them. The CDR3 nucleotides are TGCGCCAGCAGCTTGGTAGGTGGGTCCTACGAGCAGTACTTC. It specifies CASSLVGGSYEQYF.

This sequence joins TRBV7-9 and TRBJ1-1; D is possibly TRBD1 (5 bases). The CDR3 runs 15 residues. Germline V gene data show CDR1 as SEHNR and CDR2 as FQNEAQ (reference sequence). The ends were cut back, 0 bases at V and 0 bases at J, with 8 bases in the middle. The DNA for the CDR3 is TGTGCCAGCAGCTTAGCCGGGGCCATGAACACTGAAGCTTTCTTT. Its protein product is CASSLAGAMNTEAFF.

DNA of the CDR3: TGCGCCAGCAGCCAAGGCGTCCTAGCGGGGGGGCAAAGCGATGAGCAGTTCTTC. The encoded protein is CASSQGVLAGGQSDEQFF. The V gene is TRBV4-3, the J gene TRBJ2-1; 12 positions agree with TRBD2. The CDR3 length is 18 residues. V shed 1 base, J shed 8 bases, and the junction held 12 bases outside the gene matches. The germline V gene encodes CDR1 LGHNA and CDR2 YSLEER.

This chain links TRBV5-1 with TRBJ1-4, with D possibly being TRBD1 (6 bases). This CDR3 comprises 15 residues. Between the trimmed V and J ends, which lost 7 bases and 7 bases, there was a span of 20 bases. Germline CDR1 and CDR2: SGHRS and YFSETQ. CDR3 nucleotide sequence: TGCGCCAGCTCCGAACAAGGGGGAGATGGTGAAAAACTGTTTTTT. It codes for CASSEQGGDGEKLFF.

The rearrangement uses TRBV6-5 and TRBJ1-2; a possible D gene is TRBD1 (5 bases). V lost 2 bases and J lost 4, with 14 bases in between. CDR3 length equals 15 residues. CDR1 is MNHEY and CDR2 is SVGAGI in the germline V gene. This CDR3 reads CASSYAGGLGYGYTF. CDR3 coding DNA: TGTGCCAGCAGTTACGCCGGGGGTCTGGGCTATGGCTACACCTTC.

This sequence joins TRBV7-8 and TRBJ2-7; D is ambiguous. CDR1 is SGHVS, CDR2 FQNEAQ, per germline. This CDR3 is built from 16 residues. V was trimmed by 1 base and J by 2 bases, leaving 15 bases between them. The CDR3 DNA follows: TGTGCCAGCAGCTTAGTGTCTTTGGACGCAGCCTACGAGCAGTACTTC. Translation gives CASSLVSLDAAYEQYF.

This rearrangement joins TRBV5-1 to TRBJ2-1, with 9 bases fitting TRBD2. The germline V gene encodes CDR1 SGHRS and CDR2 YFSETQ. V shed 3 bases and J 3 bases; nucleotides not matched to a gene: 4. This CDR3 spans 15 amino acids. The CDR3 sequence: CASSSTSGYYNEQFF. The DNA of the CDR3 is TGCGCCAGCAGCTCGACTAGCGGTTACTACAATGAGCAGTTCTTC.

This clone was seen a single time. The chain carries TRBV7-4 and TRBJ1-2; no firm D call. Germline lookup yields CDR1 SGHVT and CDR2 SQSDAQ. V lost 1 base and J 3 bases, leaving 9 bases between the germline ends. The CDR3 runs 14 residues. CDR3 residues: CASSLVYTDYGYTF. In DNA form, the CDR3 reads TGTGCCAGCAGCTTAGTCTACACGGACTATGGCTACACCTTC.

This chain joins TRBV5-1 and TRBJ2-3, with no clear D. The length of the CDR3 is 14 residues. Germline lookup yields CDR1 SGHRS and CDR2 YFSETQ. With 4 bases removed from V and 0 bases from J, the gap between germline ends came to 9 bases. CDR3 sequence: CASSITASTDTQYF. As DNA, the CDR3 is TGCGCCAGCAGCATAACAGCTAGCACAGATACGCAGTATTTT.

V usage is TRBV5-1 and J usage is TRBJ1-1; no clear D. This CDR3 is 14 amino acids long. Between the trimmed V and J ends, which lost 0 bases and 1 base, there was a span of 7 bases. The V gene's germline CDR1 is SGHRS and CDR2 YFSETQ. CDR3 nucleotides: TGCGCCAGCAGCTTGGATGCAGGGAACACTGAAGCTTTCTTT. It codes for CASSLDAGNTEAFF.

V gene TRBV5-1 combines with J gene TRBJ2-5; 7 bases are a match to TRBD1. CDR1 SGHRS and CDR2 YFSETQ come from the germline V gene. J lost 0 bases, V lost 0 bases, and 2 bases had no gene match. This CDR3 has 15 residues. CDR3 in amino acids: CASSLAGQYQETQYF. The CDR3 nucleotides read TGCGCCAGCAGCTTGGCGGGACAGTACCAAGAGACCCAGTACTTC.

The chain has TRBV5-5 and TRBJ2-6; D remains unclear. Trimming cost V 0 bases and J 1 base, with 14 bases left between them. Germline values: CDR1 SGHKS, CDR2 YYEKEE (reference sequence). CDR3 length equals 18 residues. CDR3 coding DNA: TGTGCCAGCAGCTTGGTAGACGCCGCAATATCTGGGGCCAACGTCCTGACTTTC. Its protein is CASSLVDAAISGANVLTF.

This clone was observed once. The chain joins TRBV9 to TRBJ2-2; TRBD2 matches 8 bases. V was clipped by 1 base and J by 0 bases; unmatched bases: 5. The CDR3 runs to 17 residues. In germline, CDR1 is SGDLS, CDR2 YYNGEE. The CDR3 DNA follows: TGTGCCAGCAGCGTATCCCGGCGGGGGGCGAACACCGGGGAGCTGTTTTTT. Translating gives CASSVSRRGANTGELFF.